One and the same sample provided the 27 T cell receptor beta chains below, sequenced in a study of blood T cell repertoires in COVID-19. Profiling relied on immunoSEQ multiplex PCR, and the TCRdb table lists in-frame clones only, not all of them. This sample has tens of thousands of clones, with approximately 83% found just once. The sequenced material came from peripheral blood. Every receptor here comes from a human donor in a cohort sampled during active COVID-19.

The chain employs TRBV4-3 and TRBJ2-3; a possible D gene is TRBD2 (6 bases). Trimming removed 4 bases at V and 1 base at J, with 15 bases between. The CDR3 is 16 residues long. The V gene's germline CDR1 is LGHNA and CDR2 YSLEER. CDR3 protein: CASSPLSGSRTDTQYF. CDR3 DNA sequence: TGCGCCAGCAGCCCCCTAAGCGGGTCACGCACAGATACGCAGTATTTT.

V is TRBV5-1 and J is TRBJ2-1, with TRBD1 matching 9 bases. This CDR3 has 16 residues. From germline, CDR1 is SGHRS and CDR2 YFSETQ. Trimming at V came to 5 bases and at J to 0 bases, leaving 6 bases not matched to a gene. DNA of the CDR3: TGCGCCAGCAGACCCGGGACAGGGAGCTCCTACAATGAGCAGTTCTTC. It encodes CASRPGTGSSYNEQFF.

The chain employs TRBV3-1 (or the pseudogene TRBV3-2) and TRBJ2-7; 10 nucleotides line up with TRBD1. The CDR3 has 14 residues. After removal of 4 bases from V and 5 bases from J, the junction contained 5 bases not matched to a gene. Germline-derived CDR1 and CDR2 are LGHDT and YNNKEL (reference sequence). CDR3 residues: CASSRDRGINEQYF. The CDR3 coding sequence is TGTGCCAGCAGCCGGGACAGGGGTATCAACGAGCAGTACTTC.

V is TRBV9 and J is TRBJ2-7, with D perhaps TRBD1 (6 bases). From germline, CDR1 is SGDLS and CDR2 YYNGEE. The CDR3 loop spans 15 amino acids. Trimming cost V 0 bases and J 6 bases, with 16 bases left between them. CDR3: CASSVGGIQGSEQYF. For the CDR3, the DNA is TGTGCCAGCAGCGTAGGCGGTATACAGGGATCCGAGCAGTACTTC. The full variable domain, in which reference TRBV9 and TRBJ2-7 provide the parts outside the CDR3, is DSGVTQTPKHLITATGQRVTLRCSPRSGDLSVYWYQQSLDQGLQFLIQYYNGEERAKGNILERFSAQQFPDLHSELNLSSLELGDSALYFCASSVGGIQGSEQYFGPGTRLTVT.

This rearrangement joins TRBV5-8 to TRBJ1-2; D unclear. This CDR3 contains 13 residues. From germline, CDR1 is SGHTS and CDR2 YDEGEE. Trimming pared 4 bases from V and 0 bases from J, leaving 7 bases between. CDR3 protein: CASSNSPNYGYTF. CDR3 nucleotide sequence: TGTGCCAGCAGCAACAGCCCTAACTATGGCTACACCTTC. The whole variable domain, filled in from reference TRBV5-8 and TRBJ1-2, reads EAGVTQSPTHLIKTRGQQATLRCSPISGHTSVYWYQQALGLGLQFLLWYDEGEERNRGNFPPRFSGRQFPNYSSELNVNALELEDSALYLCASSNSPNYGYTFGSGTRLTVV.

The sample holds a few counts of this clone. The rearrangement links TRBV14 to TRBJ2-1, with 10 bases matching TRBD2. Germline V gene sequence: CDR1 SGHDN, CDR2 FVKESK. The length of the CDR3 is 16 residues. The ends lost 2 bases at V and 2 bases at J; junction bases unmatched: 3. For the CDR3, the DNA is TGTGCCAGCAGCCAATCCGGGACTAGCGCCTACAATGAGCAGTTCTTC. This translates into CASSQSGTSAYNEQFF. Filled out from reference TRBV14 and TRBJ2-1, the complete variable domain reads EAGVTQFPSHSVIEKGQTVTLRCDPISGHDNLYWYRRVMGKEIKFLLHFVKESKQDESGMPNNRFLAERTGGTYSTLKVQPAELEDSGVYFCASSQSGTSAYNEQFFGPGTRLTVL.

The chain has TRBV20-1 and TRBJ2-7; D might be TRBD1 (6 bases). CDR1 is DFQATT, CDR2 SNEGSKA, per germline (reference sequence). V was trimmed by 8 bases and J by 3 bases, leaving 11 bases between them. The CDR3 has 11 amino acids. The CDR3 nucleotides are TGCAGTTCACCGGACAGCTACGAGCAGTACTTC. Translating gives CSSPDSYEQYF.

V gene TRBV19 combines with J gene TRBJ1-1; tentatively, D is TRBD1 (5 bases). Germline CDR1 LNHDA, CDR2 SQIVND (reference sequence). V dropped 1 base and J dropped 5 bases, with 11 bases sitting between them. CDR3 length equals 14 residues. As DNA, the CDR3 is TGTGCCAGTAGTATAGTTACCAGGGTAACTGAAGCTTTCTTT. Its protein is CASSIVTRVTEAFF.

This chain joins TRBV6-5 and TRBJ1-2, with 8 nucleotides matching TRBD1. Germline V gene data show CDR1 as MNHEY and CDR2 as SVGAGI. The CDR3 contains 15 residues. Trimming removed 6 bases from V and 5 bases from J; junction bases left unmatched: 11. As DNA, the CDR3 is TGTGCCAGCAGCGCCCGTTTTACAGGGGGGTATGGCTACACCTTC. Amino acids: CASSARFTGGYGYTF.

DNA for the CDR3: TGTGCCAGCAGCGTAACCCAGCGGGAGTCCCACGAGCAGTACTTC. Its translation: CASSVTQRESHEQYF. V and J are TRBV9 and TRBJ2-7, with TRBD2 matching over 8 bases. CDR1 and CDR2 from the germline V gene are SGDLS and YYNGEE. Trimming took 1 base from V and 5 from J; bases not matched to a gene: 8. The CDR3 length is 15 residues.

J is TRBJ2-3 and V is TRBV7-8; unclear D gene. This CDR3 spans 16 amino acids. V was clipped by 1 base and J by 2 bases, with 13 bases between them. CDR1 is SGHVS and CDR2 is FQNEAQ in the germline V gene. The DNA of the CDR3 is TGTGCCAGCAGCTTAGGTTCCGCGGTCAACACAGATACGCAGTATTTT. Translating gives CASSLGSAVNTDTQYF.

The V and J genes are TRBV7-9 and TRBJ2-1; 7 nucleotides agree with TRBD2. J lost 1 base, V lost 5 bases, and 8 bases had no gene match. Germline V gives CDR1 SEHNR, CDR2 FQNEAQ (reference sequence). The CDR3 covers 16 residues. The CDR3 is CASSPPGRPSYNEQFF. The CDR3 region has the DNA TGTGCCAGCAGCCCTCCCGGGAGGCCTTCCTACAATGAGCAGTTCTTC.

The genes are TRBV5-1 and TRBJ2-1; 8 positions agree with TRBD1. This CDR3 region has 15 residues. Germline assignment: CDR1 SGHRS and CDR2 YFSETQ. The V and J ends lost 0 bases and 8 bases, in that order; junction bases with no gene match: 7. The CDR3 spells CASSLAQGAIDEQFF. The CDR3 DNA sequence: TGCGCCAGCAGCTTGGCGCAGGGGGCTATTGATGAGCAGTTCTTC.

V gene TRBV28 combines with J gene TRBJ1-5; TRBD1 might be the D (5 bases). V was shortened by 1 base and J by 7 bases, with 8 bases between the two germline ends. The germline CDR1 and CDR2 sequences are MDHEN and SYDVKM. The CDR3 consists of 13 residues. In DNA, the CDR3 is TGTGCCAGCAGTTTATTTGGGGGGCAGCCCCAGCATTTT. It yields the protein CASSLFGGQPQHF.

The V gene is TRBV6-4, the J gene TRBJ2-2; 13 nucleotides line up with TRBD2. Germline lookup yields CDR1 MRHNA and CDR2 SNTAGT. V dropped 3 bases and J dropped 4; count of bases not matched to a gene: 8. The CDR3 runs 18 residues. CDR3 in DNA: TGTGCCAGCAGTGAAACTAGACTAGCGGGAGGAGGCACCGGGGAGCTGTTTTTT. This codes for CASSETRLAGGGTGELFF.

The V gene is TRBV7-2, the J gene TRBJ2-3; TRBD1 matches 7 bases. CDR3 length: 13 residues. J lost 10 bases, V lost 0 bases, and 4 bases had no gene match. In germline, CDR1 is SGHTA, CDR2 FQGNSA. In nucleotides, the CDR3 is TGTGCCAGCAGCTTAGCTGACAGGGTAGCGCAGTATTTT. Its protein product is CASSLADRVAQYF.

This chain connects TRBV18 to TRBJ1-3; D possibly corresponds to TRBD1 (6 bases). The germline V and J ends were trimmed by 5 bases and 1 base, with 15 bases remaining between them. CDR3 length: 16 amino acids. Per the germline V gene, CDR1 is KGHSH and CDR2 is LQKENI. CDR3 residues: CASSTSQGMSGNTIYF. The CDR3 nucleotides read TGTGCCAGCTCAACGAGTCAGGGGATGTCTGGAAACACCATATATTTT.

V is TRBV25-1 and J is TRBJ2-3, with 7 bases fitting TRBD1. Germline CDR1 and CDR2: MGHDK and SYGVNS. Trimming cost V 7 bases and J 9 bases; bases outside gene matches: 10. This CDR3 is built from 13 residues. CDR3 sequence: CASTTGPGGTQYF. The CDR3 coding sequence is TGTGCCAGCACGACAGGGCCAGGGGGAACGCAGTATTTT.

V is TRBV7-2 and J is TRBJ2-7, with TRBD2 matching over 9 bases. This CDR3 is 15 amino acids long. V lost 1 base to trimming and J lost 9 bases; unmatched junction nucleotides: 10. Germline CDR1 and CDR2: SGHTA and FQGNSA. The CDR3 DNA reads TGTGCCAGCAGCTTAGGAAATAGCGGGAGATTTGGGCAGTACTTC. Protein: CASSLGNSGRFGQYF. Drawing the rest from reference TRBV7-2 and TRBJ2-7, the complete variable domain is GAGVSQSPSNKVTEKGKDVELRCDPISGHTALYWYRQSLGQGLEFLIYFQGNSAPDKSGLPSDRFSAERTGGSVSTLTIQRTQQEDSAVYLCASSLGNSGRFGQYFGPGTRLTVT.

Comment on this clone: Other DNA sequences in this sample translate to the same CDR3. CDR3 residues: CASSSSYEQYF. The CDR3, as DNA: TGTGCCAGCAGTTCTTCCTACGAGCAGTACTTC. The J gene is TRBJ2-7, the V gene TRBV28; the D is unclear. V dropped 4 bases and J dropped 1 base, with 2 bases sitting between them. The germline V gene has CDR1 MDHEN and CDR2 SYDVKM. The CDR3 loop spans 11 amino acids.

The rearrangement links TRBV4-2 to TRBJ1-4; tentatively, D is TRBD1 (6 bases). This CDR3 contains 15 residues. Trimming pared 1 base from V and 5 bases from J, leaving 11 bases between. The germline gives CDR1 LGHNA, CDR2 YNFKEQ. The CDR3 loop is CASSQVDQGNEKLFF. DNA of the CDR3: TGTGCCAGCAGCCAAGTGGATCAGGGGAATGAAAAACTGTTTTTT.

The gene calls are TRBV11-2 and TRBJ2-2, with D perhaps TRBD2 (5 bases). V was pared by 1 base and J by 1 base, with 13 bases between. The V gene's germline CDR1 is SGHAT and CDR2 FQNNGV. This CDR3 is built from 17 residues. The CDR3 region is CASSLAWATMNTGELFF. The DNA for the CDR3 is TGTGCCAGCAGCTTAGCGTGGGCGACTATGAACACCGGGGAGCTGTTTTTT.

The V and J genes are TRBV14 and TRBJ1-1; D gene unclear. The V end was cut by 3 bases, the J end by 3 bases, with 11 bases between. This CDR3 comprises 14 residues. The germline CDR1 and CDR2 sequences are SGHDN and FVKESK. The CDR3 DNA reads TGTGCCAGCAGCCATGATTTGGAGTACACTGAAGCTTTCTTT. This translates into CASSHDLEYTEAFF.

The rearrangement joins TRBV28 to TRBJ2-1, with TRBD2 matching over 9 bases. Trimming at V came to 2 bases and at J to 7 bases, leaving 6 bases not matched to a gene. The germline V gene has CDR1 MDHEN and CDR2 SYDVKM. CDR3 length: 15 amino acids. CDR3 amino acids: CASSLGGRASNEQFF. The CDR3 DNA sequence: TGTGCCAGCAGTTTAGGCGGGAGGGCCTCGAATGAGCAGTTCTTC.

The rearrangement joins TRBV18 to TRBJ1-1; D is unclear. CDR1 and CDR2 from the germline V gene are KGHSH and LQKENI. The V end was cut by 3 bases, the J end by 1 base, with 3 bases between. The CDR3 spans 12 residues. The CDR3 coding sequence is TGTGCCAGCTCACCCAGGAACACTGAAGCTTTCTTT. This codes for CASSPRNTEAFF.

The rearrangement uses TRBV3-1 (or the pseudogene TRBV3-2) and TRBJ1-1, with a tentative D call TRBD1 (5 bases). The CDR3 extends over 13 amino acids. The V end lost 4 bases, the J end lost 11 bases, and 17 bases lay between the germline ends. Germline loops: CDR1 LGHDT, CDR2 YNNKEL (reference sequence). This chain's CDR3 is CASSLLGQGKAFF. CDR3 sequence (DNA): TGTGCCAGCAGCCTTCTTGGGCAGGGTAAGGCTTTCTTT.

CDR3 sequence reads: CASSPEGQMNTEAFF. The CDR3 nucleotides are TGTGCCAGCTCACCCGAAGGACAGATGAACACTGAAGCTTTCTTT. V is TRBV18 and J is TRBJ1-1, with D perhaps TRBD1 (6 bases). The ends were cut back, 3 bases at V and 0 bases at J, with 11 bases in the middle. The CDR3 extends over 15 amino acids. Germline loops: CDR1 KGHSH, CDR2 LQKENI.